This T cell receptor (beta chain) was profiled in a study of shared clonotypes between healthy human individuals (dated by TCRdb to the early 2020s). With regard to the full study: Two women and a few men aged 18 to 49 years were included in the cohort. To increase sequencing depth and limit assay-specific biases, different laboratories used diverse techniques to prepare libraries and sequence TCR repertoires. Each donor's leukapheresis produced roughly between about 0.9 and 9.5 billion PBMCs. For each donor, three plates each were used for CD4 naive and CD4 memory, two plates were used for CD8 naive, and one plate was used for CD8 memory. To estimate repertoire size and how much clonotype sharing occurs between individuals, the study deeply sequenced the blood TCR repertoires of several healthy adults.

On this clone itself: Which antigen it targets is not known. No much larger clone exists at a distance of one base, and base qualities are not known.

General study outcomes and caveats: Pairwise subsampling led to the expectation that sequencing depth would affect the degree of clonotype sharing among donors. Higher generation probabilities were observed for clonotypes shared by all four sorted-subset donors than for non-shared clonotypes. Because the study included a small number of donors, the genetic and exposure-history diversity represented was limited. Larger estimated clonotype richness was generally found for naive subsets than for memory subsets. Incomplete sequencing was indicated by rarefaction of sorted-subset datasets, despite the large sequencing depth. Across four donors, approximately 4.6% of naive CD4, roughly 3.5% of naive CD8, approximately 2.5% of memory CD4, and under 0.45% of memory CD8 clonotypes were shared. Only blood was sampled, and tissue TCR repertoires likely differ from those in blood.

Healthy HIV-negative adults with no recently reported acute infections or vaccinations were included as donors. Only Caucasian adults living in Nashville, Tennessee, USA were represented among the donors. CD4+ T cells were enriched by magnetic negative selection, after which naive cells were positively selected on CD45RA and the negative fraction was taken as the memory subset. After blood collection by leukapheresis, PBMCs were isolated using Ficoll-Histopaque density gradient centrifugation and then cryopreserved in the vapor phase of liquid nitrogen. Analytical flow cytometry was used to check the purity and quantity of every magnetically sorted T cell population. Each sorted fraction had its genomic DNA isolated and then quantified by UV absorbance on a Nanodrop 2000c. The germline V gene sets CDR1 to KGHSH and CDR2 to LQKENI. After removal of 3 bases from V and 0 bases from J, the junction retains 3 bases not matched to a gene. Reading from cysteine to phenylalanine, the CDR3 counts 16 amino acids. The retained sequence is limited to the CDR3, 48 bases, with the frame set at the first base.

Using the deep immunoSEQ assay, multiplex PCR amplified TCR CDR3 regions from genomic DNA. Extracted genomic DNA from each cell subset was spread evenly across all wells of several immunoSEQ 96-well plates, with each plate serving as a replicate. Each replicate PCR for sorted subsets received around 200 ng genomic DNA, equal to about 30,000 T cell genomes. Purified libraries were measured with a Qubit 3.0 fluorometer, size-checked on a Bioanalyzer 2100, and measured again with the KAPA Library Quantification kit. Every immunoSEQ 96-well plate was sequenced on a separate single-read 150-cycle Illumina NextSeq 550 flow cell. In the original analysis: Because only junctional sequences without quality scores were contained in the immunoSEQ output, filtering matching that applied to full-length reads could not be performed. Sequences were annotated with PyIR, a Python wrapper for IgBLAST v1.9, and V/J genes and CDR3 were assigned using IMGT germline references. Reads with weak V/J assignments (E-value above 1e-6), missing CDR3, stop codons, out-of-frame junctions, or ambiguous translated residues were removed. A V3J clonotype was defined by an identical inferred V gene, J gene, and CDR3 amino acid sequence. Percentage overlap between repertoires was computed as shared unique clonotypes divided by the size of the smaller repertoire. Three approaches were used to assess repertoire richness: RTK rarefaction, the Chao1 estimator, and Recon v2.1 estimates of unobserved clonotypes. Generation probabilities were computed with OLGA for all TCRbeta clonotypes obtained by the gDNA method from a handful of donors. Imported from immuneACCESS, the table was reduced by TCRdb to in-frame sequences with V and J called. These copies leave out some clones; in studies compared against another copy, an unresolved V gene accounts for under half, and the cause of the remainder is not known. V, J and clone size reflect that table, while D and trimming were determined from the DNA. The table for this sample lists more than 500,000 clones; 90% to 97% of them were counted only once. The top ten clonotypes cover about 0.06% of the sample.

The source material was naive CD4+ T cells sorted from blood. This sample's cell subset or site label indicates: CD45RA+ positively selected. This sequence was found in a young woman in good health. The V and J segments used are TRBV18 and TRBJ2-2; 8 bases in the middle match TRBD2. Read as DNA, the sequence is TGTGCCAGCTCACCCTTAGCGGGAACGAACACCGGGGAGCTGTTTTTT. It codes for CASSPLAGTNTGELFF. With the portions outside the CDR3 filled from the reference TRBV18 and TRBJ2-2 genes, the complete variable region becomes NAGVMQNPRHLVRRRGQEARLRCSPMKGHSHVYWYRQLPEEGLKFMVYLQKENIIDESGMPKERFSAEFPKEGPSILRIQQVVRGDSAAYFCASSPLAGTNTGELFFGEGSRLTVL.